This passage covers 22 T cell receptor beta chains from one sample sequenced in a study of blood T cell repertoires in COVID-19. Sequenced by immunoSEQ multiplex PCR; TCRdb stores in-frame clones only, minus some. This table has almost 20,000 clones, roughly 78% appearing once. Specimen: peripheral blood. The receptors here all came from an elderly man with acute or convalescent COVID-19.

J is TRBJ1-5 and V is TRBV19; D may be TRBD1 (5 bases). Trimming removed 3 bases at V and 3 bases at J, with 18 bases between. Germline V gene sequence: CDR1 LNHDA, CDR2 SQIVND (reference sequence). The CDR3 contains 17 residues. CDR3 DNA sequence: TGTGCCAGTAGTATGATCGGTCCCAGGGCCCCCAATCAGCCCCAGCATTTT. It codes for CASSMIGPRAPNQPQHF. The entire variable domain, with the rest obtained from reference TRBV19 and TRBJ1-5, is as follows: DGGITQSPKYLFRKEGQNVTLSCEQNLNHDAMYWYRQDPGQGLRLIYYSQIVNDFQKGDIAEGYSVSREKKESFPLTVTSAQKNPTAFYLCASSMIGPRAPNQPQHFGDGTRLSIL.

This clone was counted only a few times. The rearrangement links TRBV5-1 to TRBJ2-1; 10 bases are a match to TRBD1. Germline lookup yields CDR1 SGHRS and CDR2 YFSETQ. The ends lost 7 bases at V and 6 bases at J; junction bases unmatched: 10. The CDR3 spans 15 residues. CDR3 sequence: CASYTGTGEGNEQFF. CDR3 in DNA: TGCGCCAGCTACACCGGGACAGGGGAAGGCAATGAGCAGTTCTTC.

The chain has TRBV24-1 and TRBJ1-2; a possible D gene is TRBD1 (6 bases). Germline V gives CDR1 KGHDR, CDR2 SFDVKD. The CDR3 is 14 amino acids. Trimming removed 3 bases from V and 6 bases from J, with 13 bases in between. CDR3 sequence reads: CATSDTTRGNGYTF. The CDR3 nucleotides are TGTGCCACCAGTGATACCACAAGGGGGAATGGCTACACCTTC.

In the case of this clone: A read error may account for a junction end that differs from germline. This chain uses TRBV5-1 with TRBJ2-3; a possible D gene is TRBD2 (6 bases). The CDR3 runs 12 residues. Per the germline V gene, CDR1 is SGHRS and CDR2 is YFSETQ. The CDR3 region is CASSSAGPRVHF. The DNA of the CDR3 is TGCGCCAGCAGCTCGGCGGGACCCCGGGTACATTTT.

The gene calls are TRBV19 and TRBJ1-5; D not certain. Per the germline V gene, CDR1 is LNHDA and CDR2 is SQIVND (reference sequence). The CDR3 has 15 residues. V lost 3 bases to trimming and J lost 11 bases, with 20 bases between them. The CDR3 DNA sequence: TGTGCCAGTAGTATCGCCGGCCGCCCTTTGAGCGCCCAGCATTTT. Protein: CASSIAGRPLSAQHF. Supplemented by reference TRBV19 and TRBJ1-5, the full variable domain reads DGGITQSPKYLFRKEGQNVTLSCEQNLNHDAMYWYRQDPGQGLRLIYYSQIVNDFQKGDIAEGYSVSREKKESFPLTVTSAQKNPTAFYLCASSIAGRPLSAQHFGDGTRLSIL.

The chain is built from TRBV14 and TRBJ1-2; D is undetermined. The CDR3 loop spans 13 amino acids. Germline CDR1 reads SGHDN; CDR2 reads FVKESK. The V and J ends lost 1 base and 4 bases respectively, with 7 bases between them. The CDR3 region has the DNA TGTGCCAGCAGCCAAGTCCTCGGCTATGGCTACACCTTC. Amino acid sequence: CASSQVLGYGYTF.

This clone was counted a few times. As DNA, the CDR3 is TGTGCCAGCAGTTACCCAGGACTAGCGGGAGTCTACAATGAGCAGTTCTTC. The encoded protein is CASSYPGLAGVYNEQFF. This chain uses TRBV6-2 or TRBV6-3 with TRBJ2-1, with TRBD2 identical over 13 bases. This CDR3 has 17 amino acids. The germline CDR1 and CDR2 sequences are MNHEY and SVGEGT. V gave up 2 bases and J gave up 3 bases; unmatched junction bases: 4.

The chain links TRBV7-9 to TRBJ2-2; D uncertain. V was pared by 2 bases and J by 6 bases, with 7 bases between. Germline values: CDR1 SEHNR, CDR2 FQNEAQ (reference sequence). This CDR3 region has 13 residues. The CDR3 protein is CASSLIRAGELFF. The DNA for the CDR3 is TGTGCCAGCAGCTTAATTAGAGCCGGGGAGCTGTTTTTT.

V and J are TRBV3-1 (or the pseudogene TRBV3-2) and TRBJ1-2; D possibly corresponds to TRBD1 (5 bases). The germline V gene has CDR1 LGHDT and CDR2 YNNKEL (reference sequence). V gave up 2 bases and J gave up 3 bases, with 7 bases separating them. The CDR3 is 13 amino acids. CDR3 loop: CASSQQGDYGYTF. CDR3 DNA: TGTGCCAGCAGCCAACAGGGTGACTATGGCTACACCTTC.

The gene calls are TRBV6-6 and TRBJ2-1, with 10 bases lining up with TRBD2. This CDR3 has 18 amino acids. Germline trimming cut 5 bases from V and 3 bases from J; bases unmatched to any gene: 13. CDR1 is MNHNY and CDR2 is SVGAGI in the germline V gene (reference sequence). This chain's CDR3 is CASSPTPSGTSVYNEQFF. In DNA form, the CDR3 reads TGTGCCAGCAGTCCCACTCCCTCCGGGACTAGCGTCTACAATGAGCAGTTCTTC.

As DNA, the CDR3 is TGTGCCAGCAGTTTAAACAGGGGGCAGACTGAAGCTTTCTTT. It codes for CASSLNRGQTEAFF. The chain combines TRBV28 with TRBJ1-1; TRBD1 matches 9 bases. This CDR3 is built from 14 residues. The V gene end was trimmed by 2 bases and the J gene end by 5 bases; junction bases not matched to a gene: 3. Germline CDR1 MDHEN, CDR2 SYDVKM.

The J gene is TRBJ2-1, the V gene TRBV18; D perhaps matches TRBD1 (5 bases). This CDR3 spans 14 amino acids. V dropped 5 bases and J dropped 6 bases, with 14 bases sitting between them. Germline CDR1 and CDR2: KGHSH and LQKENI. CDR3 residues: CASSSQPGSNEQFF. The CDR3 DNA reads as TGTGCCAGCTCATCCCAGCCAGGGTCCAATGAGCAGTTCTTC.

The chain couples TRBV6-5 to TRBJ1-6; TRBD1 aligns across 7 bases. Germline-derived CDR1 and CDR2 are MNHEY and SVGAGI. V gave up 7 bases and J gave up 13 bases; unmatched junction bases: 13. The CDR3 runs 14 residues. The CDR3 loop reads CASKKQGIVWPLHF. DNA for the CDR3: TGTGCCAGCAAGAAACAGGGGATAGTGTGGCCCCTCCACTTT.

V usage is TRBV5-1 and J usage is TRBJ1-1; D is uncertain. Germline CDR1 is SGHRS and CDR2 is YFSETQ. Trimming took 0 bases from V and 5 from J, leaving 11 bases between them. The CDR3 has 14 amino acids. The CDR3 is CASSLDFGVTEAFF. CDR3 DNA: TGCGCCAGCAGCTTGGATTTCGGGGTTACTGAAGCTTTCTTT. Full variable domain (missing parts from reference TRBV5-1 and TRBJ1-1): KAGVTQTPRYLIKTRGQQVTLSCSPISGHRSVSWYQQTPGQGLQFLFEYFSETQRNKGNFPGRFSGRQFSNSRSEMNVSTLELGDSALYLCASSLDFGVTEAFFGQGTRLTVV.

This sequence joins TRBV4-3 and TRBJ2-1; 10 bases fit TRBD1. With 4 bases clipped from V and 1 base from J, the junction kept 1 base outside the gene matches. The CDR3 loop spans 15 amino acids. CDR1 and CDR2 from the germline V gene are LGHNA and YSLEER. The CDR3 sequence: CASSLGQGSYNEQFF. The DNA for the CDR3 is TGCGCCAGCAGCCTGGGACAGGGGTCCTACAATGAGCAGTTCTTC.

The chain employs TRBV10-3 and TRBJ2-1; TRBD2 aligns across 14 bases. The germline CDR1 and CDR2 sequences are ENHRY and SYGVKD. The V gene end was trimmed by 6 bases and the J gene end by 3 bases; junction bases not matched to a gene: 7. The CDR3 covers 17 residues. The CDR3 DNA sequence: TGTGCCATCAGCCGGACTAGCGGGAGGACTGGCTACAATGAGCAGTTCTTC. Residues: CAISRTSGRTGYNEQFF.

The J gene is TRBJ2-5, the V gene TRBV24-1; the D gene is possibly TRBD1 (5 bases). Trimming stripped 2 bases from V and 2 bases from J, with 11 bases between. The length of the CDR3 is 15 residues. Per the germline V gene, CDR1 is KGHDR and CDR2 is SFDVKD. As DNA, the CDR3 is TGTGCCACCAGTGATTCCTACAGGCCGCAAGAGACCCAGTACTTC. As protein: CATSDSYRPQETQYF.

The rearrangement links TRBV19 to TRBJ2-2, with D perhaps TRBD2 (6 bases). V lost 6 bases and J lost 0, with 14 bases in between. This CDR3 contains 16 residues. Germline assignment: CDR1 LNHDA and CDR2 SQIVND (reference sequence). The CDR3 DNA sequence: TGTGCCAGTAGCAATGCGGGACGAACGAACACCGGGGAGCTGTTTTTT. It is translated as CASSNAGRTNTGELFF.

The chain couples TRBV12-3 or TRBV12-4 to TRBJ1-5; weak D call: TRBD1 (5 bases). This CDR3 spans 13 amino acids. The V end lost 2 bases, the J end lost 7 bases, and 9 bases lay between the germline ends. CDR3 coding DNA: TGTGCCAGCAGTTTAAGCAGGGCACAGCCCCAGCATTTT. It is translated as CASSLSRAQPQHF.

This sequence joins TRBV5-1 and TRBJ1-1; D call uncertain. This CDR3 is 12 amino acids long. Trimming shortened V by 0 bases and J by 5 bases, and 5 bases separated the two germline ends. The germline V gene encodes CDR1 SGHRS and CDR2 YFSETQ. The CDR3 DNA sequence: TGCGCCAGCAGCTTGGCACAGACTGAAGCTTTCTTT. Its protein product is CASSLAQTEAFF.

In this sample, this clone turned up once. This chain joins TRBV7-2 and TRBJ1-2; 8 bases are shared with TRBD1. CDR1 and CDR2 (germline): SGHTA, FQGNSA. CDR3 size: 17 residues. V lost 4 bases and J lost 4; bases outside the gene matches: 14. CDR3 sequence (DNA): TGTGCCAGCAGCTCTAATCGTGGGGACAGGATGGGCTATGGCTACACCTTC. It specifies CASSSNRGDRMGYGYTF.

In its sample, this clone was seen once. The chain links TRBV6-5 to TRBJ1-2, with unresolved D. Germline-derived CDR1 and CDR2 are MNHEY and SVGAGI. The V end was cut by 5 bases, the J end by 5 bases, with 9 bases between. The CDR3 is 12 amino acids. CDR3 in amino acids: CASSPAGYGYTF. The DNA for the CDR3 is TGTGCCAGCAGTCCAGCAGGATATGGCTACACCTTC.